This entry concerns a single T cell receptor (beta chain). Antigen specificity is unknown. The data stem from a study of shared clonotypes between healthy human individuals. Study results and caveats: Shared across a few donors were 4% to 5% of the naive CD4 clonotypes.

Every one of the donors was a Caucasian adult that lived in Nashville, Tennessee. In the CD4+ fraction, cells were divided into CD45RA+ naive and CD45RA-negative memory subsets. The repertoire was sequenced with immunoSEQ multiplex PCR; TCRdb's copy has only in-frame clones and lacks some. The sample holds 900,000 to 1,200,000 clones, 78% seen once. With V trimmed by 8 bases and J by 5 bases, 7 bases remained unmatched. The V gene's germline CDR1 is MNHEY and CDR2 SVGAGI. This CDR3 region has 15 residues. This TCR came from a man aged 18 to 35 in good health. Some clones in this sample may be carry-over from other donors' samples. Source material: memory CD4+ T cells from PBMCs. Subset specified: CD45RA-negative fraction. V gene TRBV6-5 combines with J gene TRBJ2-2, with 11 bases matching TRBD2. Here the CDR3 DNA reads TGTGCCAGCGGACTAGCGGGTGCCTGGACCGGGGAGCTGTTTTTT. Translated, it gives CASGLAGAWTGELFF.